The clone carrying this T cell receptor (beta chain) was seen a handful of times. Its antigen is not identified. These data come from a study of T cells after yellow fever vaccination. Whole-study findings and limits: Abundant clonotypes (contaminants from the bulk population) could be present in FACS-sorted repertoires.

In TCRdb, the 5' RACE reads were re-called with MiXCR into one record per CDR3 protein. The sample carries 300,000 to 450,000 distinct CDR3 sequences, around 8.1% recorded once. The material was PBMCs, obtained approximately 40 days after the first yellow fever vaccination. The receptor was isolated from a man between 18 and 29 years old who received the YFV17D yellow fever vaccine.

The CDR3 sequence is CASSPGRFYGELFF. Here the CDR3 DNA reads TGTGCCAGCAGCCCCGGACGGTTTTACGGGGAGCTGTTTTTT. The gene calls are TRBV6-1 and TRBJ2-2; D remains ambiguous. CDR1 MNHNS and CDR2 SASEGT come from the germline V gene. CDR3 length equals 14 residues. Trimming took off 6 bases at V and 7 bases at J, with 15 bases between the two ends.